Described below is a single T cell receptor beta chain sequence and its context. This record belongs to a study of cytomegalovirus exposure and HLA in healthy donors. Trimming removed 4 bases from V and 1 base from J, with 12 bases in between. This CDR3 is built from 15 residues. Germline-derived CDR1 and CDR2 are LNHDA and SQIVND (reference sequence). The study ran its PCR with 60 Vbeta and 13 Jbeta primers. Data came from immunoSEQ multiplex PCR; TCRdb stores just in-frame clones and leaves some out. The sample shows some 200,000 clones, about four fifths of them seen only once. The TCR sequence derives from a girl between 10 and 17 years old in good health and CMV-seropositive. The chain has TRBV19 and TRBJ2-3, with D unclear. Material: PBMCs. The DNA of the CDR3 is TGTGCCAGTAGTACACGGGTTTTGGGCACAGATACGCAGTATTTT. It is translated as CASSTRVLGTDTQYF.